These 23 T cell receptor beta chains originate from one sample sequenced in a study of blood T cell repertoires in COVID-19. Repertoires were generated with immunoSEQ multiplex PCR, while TCRdb's copy carries only in-frame clones and drops some. The repertoire holds around 300,000 clones, with over 75% as singletons. The sequenced sample was PBMCs or T cells enriched from blood (not recorded which). Receptors originate from a man under 40 who had recovered from COVID-19.

The chain links TRBV2 to TRBJ2-7; 8 nucleotides line up with TRBD1. Germline CDR1 and CDR2: SNHLY and FYNNEI. V shed 1 base, J shed 0 bases, and the junction held 8 bases outside the gene matches. The CDR3 is 17 residues long. CDR3 residues: CASSEEGRGPISYEQYF. In DNA form, the CDR3 reads TGTGCCAGCAGTGAAGAAGGCAGGGGGCCGATCTCCTACGAGCAGTACTTC.

This chain links TRBV12-3 or TRBV12-4 with TRBJ2-1; no definite D call. Trimming removed 11 bases at V and 3 bases at J, with 8 bases between. The CDR3 is 11 amino acids. CDR3 DNA: TGTGCCCTGGGCCGCTACAATGAGCAGTTCTTC. Its translation: CALGRYNEQFF.

The rearrangement uses TRBV9 and TRBJ1-1; D is unclear. CDR1 is SGDLS and CDR2 is YYNGEE in the germline V gene. V was cut by 0 bases and J by 2 bases, with 5 bases left in between. This CDR3 has 13 residues. As DNA, the CDR3 is TGTGCCAGCAGCGTAGATATAAACACTGAAGCTTTCTTT. Translation: CASSVDINTEAFF.

The chain links TRBV19 to TRBJ1-6; D unclear. Germline assignment: CDR1 LNHDA and CDR2 SQIVND (reference sequence). The CDR3 loop spans 14 amino acids. Trimming cost V 5 bases and J 7 bases, with 12 bases left between them. This CDR3 is CASSSTYGNSPLHF. In DNA, the CDR3 is TGTGCCAGTAGTTCGACCTACGGGAATTCACCCCTCCACTTT.

This rearrangement joins TRBV10-1 to TRBJ1-5; TRBD1 matches at 9 bases. This CDR3 is built from 15 residues. Germline CDR1 and CDR2: WNHNN and SYGVQD (reference sequence). After removal of 5 bases from V and 4 bases from J, the junction contained 6 bases not matched to a gene. CDR3 sequence (DNA): TGCGCCAGCAGTCGCAGGACAGGGGCAAATCAGCCCCAGCATTTT. Amino acids: CASSRRTGANQPQHF.

The chain is built from TRBV7-9 and TRBJ1-1, with 8 positions matching TRBD1. CDR3 size: 14 residues. The V gene end was trimmed by 3 bases and the J gene end by 6 bases; junction bases not matched to a gene: 6. Germline V CDR1 and CDR2: SEHNR, FQNEAQ (reference sequence). The CDR3 here is CASSFDFRGPEAFF. The CDR3 DNA follows: TGTGCCAGCAGCTTTGACTTCAGGGGGCCTGAAGCTTTCTTT. Looking up the rest from reference TRBV7-9 and TRBJ1-1 gives the full variable domain: DTGVSQNPRHKITKRGQNVTFRCDPISEHNRLYWYRQTLGQGPEFLTYFQNEAQLEKSRLLSDRFSAERPKGSFSTLEIQRTEQGDSAMYLCASSFDFRGPEAFFGQGTRLTVV.

V gene TRBV13 combines with J gene TRBJ1-3, with a tentative D call TRBD1 (5 bases). The CDR3 consists of 15 residues. Deletions cut 5 bases from V and 0 bases from J, with 11 bases between. CDR1 PRHDT and CDR2 FYEKMQ come from the germline V gene (reference sequence). CDR3 nucleotides: TGTGCCAGCAGCATCCGACAGTTCTCTGGAAACACCATATATTTT. It translates to CASSIRQFSGNTIYF. The full variable domain, its missing parts supplied by reference TRBV13 and TRBJ1-3, is AAGVIQSPRHLIKEKRETATLKCYPIPRHDTVYWYQQGPGQDPQFLISFYEKMQSDKGSIPDRFSAQQFSDYHSELNMSSLELGDSALYFCASSIRQFSGNTIYFGEGSWLTVV.

The chain recombines TRBV4-2 with TRBJ1-5; D unclear. The CDR3 runs 16 residues. The germline gives CDR1 LGHNA, CDR2 YNFKEQ. The V end was cut by 0 bases, the J end by 1 base, with 10 bases between. CDR3 sequence: CASSQDLGRSNQPQHF. The CDR3 DNA reads as TGTGCCAGCAGCCAAGACTTGGGCAGGAGCAATCAGCCCCAGCATTTT.

The chain uses TRBV5-5 and TRBJ2-1, with a possible D match to TRBD1 (5 bases). This CDR3 is built from 17 residues. With 0 bases removed from V and 3 bases from J, the gap between germline ends came to 16 bases. From germline, CDR1 is SGHKS and CDR2 YYEKEE (reference sequence). The CDR3 nucleotides are TGTGCCAGCAGCTTGGGGCACGGACAAGGGCACTACAATGAGCAGTTCTTC. Translating gives CASSLGHGQGHYNEQFF. Drawing the rest from reference TRBV5-5 and TRBJ2-1, the complete variable domain is DAGVTQSPTHLIKTRGQQVTLRCSPISGHKSVSWYQQVLGQGPQFIFQYYEKEERGRGNFPDRFSARQFPNYSSELNVNALLLGDSALYLCASSLGHGQGHYNEQFFGPGTRLTVL.

A remark on this clone: One junction end disagrees with the germline gene, perhaps due to a read error. The gene calls are TRBV3-1 (or the pseudogene TRBV3-2) and TRBJ2-7; D unclear. CDR1 and CDR2 from the germline V gene are LGHDT and YNNKEL (reference sequence). The CDR3 is 14 residues long. CDR3 sequence: CASTQSEQTYEQYF. The CDR3 bases are TGTGCCAGCACCCAATCGGAACAGACCTACGAGCAGTACTTC.

The table lists this clone with a count of one. The chain has TRBV5-1 and TRBJ2-3, with TRBD2 matching 13 bases. Looked up from germline, CDR1 is SGHRS and CDR2 is YFSETQ. Trimming removed 4 bases from V and 4 bases from J; junction bases left unmatched: 6. CDR3 size: 16 residues. The CDR3 is CASSLGGLAGPDTQYF. The CDR3 nucleotides read TGCGCCAGCAGCCTGGGGGGACTAGCGGGGCCAGATACGCAGTATTTT. Supplemented by reference TRBV5-1 and TRBJ2-3, the full variable domain reads KAGVTQTPRYLIKTRGQQVTLSCSPISGHRSVSWYQQTPGQGLQFLFEYFSETQRNKGNFPGRFSGRQFSNSRSEMNVSTLELGDSALYLCASSLGGLAGPDTQYFGPGTRLTVL.

This clone was observed many times. The chain carries TRBV6-2 or TRBV6-3 and TRBJ1-1, with D unclear. This CDR3 contains 13 residues. Trimming took off 4 bases at V and 1 base at J, with 7 bases between the two ends. From germline, CDR1 is MNHEY and CDR2 SVGEGT. CDR3 bases: TGTGCCAGCAGTTCATACGGGAACACTGAAGCTTTCTTT. It codes for CASSSYGNTEAFF.

The genes are TRBV5-1 and TRBJ1-6; TRBD1 agrees at 8 bases. Unmatched junction bases numbered 8, after V lost 5 bases and J lost 10 bases. The CDR3 consists of 14 residues. The germline CDR1 and CDR2 sequences are SGHRS and YFSETQ. This CDR3 reads CASRIGQGESPLHF. The CDR3 DNA reads TGCGCCAGCAGAATCGGACAGGGTGAATCACCCCTCCACTTT.

In DNA form, the CDR3 reads TGCAGTGCTAGACGACAGGTCGCCTACACCTTC. Protein product: CSARRQVAYTF. This chain links TRBV20-1 with TRBJ1-2; tentatively, D is TRBD1 (6 bases). Germline V lookup: CDR1 DFQATT, CDR2 SNEGSKA (reference sequence). This CDR3 has 11 amino acids. With 2 bases removed from V and 10 bases from J, the gap between germline ends came to 11 bases.

J is TRBJ2-2 and V is TRBV12-5, with a tentative D call TRBD1 (6 bases). The CDR3 has 13 amino acids. V was trimmed by 6 bases and J by 2 bases, leaving 7 bases between them. CDR1 is LGHNT, CDR2 FRNRAP, per germline. The CDR3 DNA reads as TGTGCTAGTGGGACAGGAAACACCGGGGAGCTGTTTTTT. This sequence encodes CASGTGNTGELFF.

The chain recombines TRBV5-6 with TRBJ1-5; perhaps TRBD1 as D (5 bases). Trimming left V 2 bases short and J 7 bases short, with 13 bases between. The CDR3 covers 14 residues. The germline V gene has CDR1 SGHDT and CDR2 YYEEEE. For the CDR3, the DNA is TGTGCCAGCAGCTTTATGGGGGGGGAGCAGCCCCAGCATTTT. Translation gives CASSFMGGEQPQHF. Looking up the rest from reference TRBV5-6 and TRBJ1-5 gives the full variable domain: DAGVTQSPTHLIKTRGQQVTLRCSPKSGHDTVSWYQQALGQGPQFIFQYYEEEERQRGNFPDRFSGHQFPNYSSELNVNALLLGDSALYLCASSFMGGEQPQHFGDGTRLSIL.

The V and J genes are TRBV7-9 and TRBJ1-2, with a possible D match to TRBD1 (6 bases). This CDR3 comprises 12 residues. Germline lookup yields CDR1 SEHNR and CDR2 FQNEAQ (reference sequence). The germline V and J ends were trimmed by 4 bases and 8 bases, with 11 bases remaining between them. The DNA for the CDR3 is TGTGCCAGCAGCTCCGGACAGCGGGGCTACACCTTC. This gives the protein CASSSGQRGYTF. Combining the CDR3 with reference TRBV7-9 and TRBJ1-2 gives the whole variable domain DTGVSQNPRHKITKRGQNVTFRCDPISEHNRLYWYRQTLGQGPEFLTYFQNEAQLEKSRLLSDRFSAERPKGSFSTLEIQRTEQGDSAMYLCASSSGQRGYTFGSGTRLTVV.

The chain is built from TRBV25-1 and TRBJ2-2; 11 bases map to TRBD1. The V segment lost 5 bases and the J segment 7 bases; nucleotides outside the gene matches: 9. The CDR3 consists of 16 residues. Germline CDR1 MGHDK, CDR2 SYGVNS. In DNA form, the CDR3 reads TGTGCCAGCAGTAGACATGGCGGGACAGGGGGCGGGGAGCTGTTTTTT. Residues: CASSRHGGTGGGELFF.

This chain links TRBV6-4 with TRBJ1-1, with a tentative D call TRBD1 (6 bases). Germline-derived CDR1 and CDR2 are MRHNA and SNTAGT. V was shortened by 6 bases and J by 0 bases, with 20 bases between the two germline ends. The CDR3 has 17 residues. CDR3 protein: CASRGDTPLPMNTEAFF. The CDR3 DNA reads TGTGCCAGCAGGGGGGACACCCCACTCCCGATGAACACTGAAGCTTTCTTT.

This chain links TRBV19 with TRBJ1-5, with 9 bases lining up with TRBD1. The CDR3 is 15 amino acids. The germline gives CDR1 LNHDA, CDR2 SQIVND (reference sequence). J was trimmed by 2 bases and V by 6 bases; bases with no gene match: 5. CDR3 bases: TGTGCCAGTAGGAAACAGGGGGCGGGCAATCAGCCCCAGCATTTT. Residues: CASRKQGAGNQPQHF.

This clone was counted a few times. The genes are TRBV5-1 and TRBJ2-7, with D hard to call. The germline gives CDR1 SGHRS, CDR2 YFSETQ. Between the trimmed V and J ends, which lost 0 bases and 3 bases, there was a span of 13 bases. The CDR3 has 15 residues. This chain's CDR3 is CASSLVGPSGYEQYF. Written as DNA, the CDR3 is TGCGCCAGCAGCTTGGTTGGCCCCTCGGGCTACGAGCAGTACTTC.

The gene calls are TRBV15 and TRBJ1-2, with TRBD1 matching over 9 bases. Trimming at V came to 1 base and at J to 4 bases, leaving 1 base not matched to a gene. This CDR3 spans 14 amino acids. Germline CDR1 and CDR2: LNHNV and YYDKDF (reference sequence). The DNA of the CDR3 is TGTGCCACCAGCAGAGGGGGACAGGGCTATGGCTACACCTTC. This codes for CATSRGGQGYGYTF. The full variable domain, in which reference TRBV15 and TRBJ1-2 provide the parts outside the CDR3, is DAMVIQNPRYQVTQFGKPVTLSCSQTLNHNVMYWYQQKSSQAPKLLFHYYDKDFNNEADTPDNFQSRRPNTSFCFLDIRSPGLGDTAMYLCATSRGGQGYGYTFGSGTRLTVV.

Turning to this clone: The sample carries other DNA sequences with the same CDR3. Here the CDR3 reads CASSPGRANTEAFF. The CDR3 coding sequence is TGTGCCAGCTCACCAGGCAGGGCTAACACTGAAGCTTTCTTT. This chain links TRBV18 with TRBJ1-1; TRBD1 is a possible D gene (5 bases). The CDR3 is 14 residues long. Trimming stripped 2 bases from V and 2 bases from J, with 9 bases between. Germline-derived CDR1 and CDR2 are KGHSH and LQKENI.